This paragraph covers one T cell receptor (beta chain) sequence. The data were obtained in a study of OX40 agonist ivuxolimab in advanced cancers. V dropped 4 bases and J dropped 5; count of bases not matched to a gene: 4. This CDR3 contains 14 residues. Germline V gives CDR1 SEHNR, CDR2 FQNEAQ (reference sequence). Libraries were prepared by immunoSEQ multiplex PCR; TCRdb keeps only in-frame clonotypes and omits some of them. This table holds more than 9,500 clones, about 76% found once. The chain combines TRBV7-9 with TRBJ2-1; TRBD1 agrees at 8 bases. This sequence originates from an adult with an advanced solid tumor such as melanoma, head and neck, liver or kidney cancer. The sample was CD4+ or CD8+ T cells sorted from blood, taken in a trial of the OX40 agonist ivuxolimab. CDR3 coding DNA: TGTGCCAGCAGCTGGACAGGGCTGGACAATGAGCAGTTCTTC. Protein sequence: CASSWTGLDNEQFF.